Ten or more counts support the clone carrying this T cell receptor beta chain. The entry originates in a study of T cells in Graves' hyperthyroidism and ophthalmopathy. Overall study context: Specimen type is peripheral blood, collected at initial diagnosis prior to any treatment.

Amplification targeted TCR beta CDR3 regions from RNA transcripts. First-round RT-PCR of the TCR CDR3 relied on the HTBI primer set. TCRdb re-derived calls from the multiplex PCR reads in MiXCR, one entry per CDR3 protein. The data show under 800,000 distinct CDR3 sequences, approximately 14% seen once. The source of this sequence is a young woman with Graves' hyperthyroidism. What was sequenced was blood.

The CDR3 sequence is CASTENTEAFF. The CDR3 DNA follows: TGTGCCAGCACAGAGAACACTGAAGCTTTCTTT. The chain combines TRBV28 with TRBJ1-1; D is undetermined. The ends were cut back, 7 bases at V and 1 base at J, with 4 bases in the middle. This CDR3 contains 11 residues. Germline values: CDR1 MDHEN, CDR2 SYDVKM.